This T cell receptor beta chain originates from a study of blood T cell repertoires in COVID-19. In the study overall: Samples representing acute and convalescent COVID-19 were sourced from the United States, Italy and Spain.

This CDR3 spans 15 amino acids. V lost 4 bases to trimming and J lost 3 bases, with 14 bases between them. Germline values: CDR1 SGHDT, CDR2 YYEEEE. In the authors' workflow: Amplified reference gene primers provided the basis for estimating nucleated cell counts. Profiling relied on immunoSEQ multiplex PCR, and the TCRdb table lists in-frame clones only, not all of them. V and J calls and clone size follow that table, whereas D and trimming were derived from the DNA. The sample shows 400,000 to 450,000 clones, 70% to 90% of them seen only once. This rearrangement joins TRBV5-6 to TRBJ2-1; tentative D call: TRBD1 (7 bases). Input material: peripheral blood. The TCR sequence derives from a woman under 40 with active or convalescent COVID-19. CDR3 sequence reads: CASSGGAGGYNEQFF. The CDR3 DNA is TGTGCCAGCAGCGGCGGGGCAGGGGGCTACAATGAGCAGTTCTTC.